This T cell receptor beta chain was retrieved from a study of cytomegalovirus exposure and HLA in healthy donors. Points from the study as a whole: Sequencing probably produced one cluster of sequence variants that were highly shared.

While unrecorded immune exposures were likely, the donors were nominally healthy when sampled. V gave up 9 bases and J gave up 1 base, with 7 bases separating them. CDR1 is SGHNT and CDR2 is YYREEE in the germline V gene (reference sequence). The CDR3 consists of 12 residues. Primers included in the PCR were 60 Vbeta and 13 Jbeta primers. Profiling relied on immunoSEQ multiplex PCR, and the TCRdb table lists in-frame clones only, not all of them. The profile covers roughly 100,000 clones, with roughly 70% appearing a single time and under 1.5% taken by the ten largest. As regards this clone: Its antigen is unknown.

The specimen sequenced was PBMCs. The chain is built from TRBV5-4 and TRBJ2-2; D gene ambiguous. The clonotype comes from a middle-aged man in good health and CMV-seronegative. CDR3 region: CAIRQNTGELFF. CDR3 coding DNA: TGTGCCATACGACAGAACACCGGGGAGCTGTTTTTT.